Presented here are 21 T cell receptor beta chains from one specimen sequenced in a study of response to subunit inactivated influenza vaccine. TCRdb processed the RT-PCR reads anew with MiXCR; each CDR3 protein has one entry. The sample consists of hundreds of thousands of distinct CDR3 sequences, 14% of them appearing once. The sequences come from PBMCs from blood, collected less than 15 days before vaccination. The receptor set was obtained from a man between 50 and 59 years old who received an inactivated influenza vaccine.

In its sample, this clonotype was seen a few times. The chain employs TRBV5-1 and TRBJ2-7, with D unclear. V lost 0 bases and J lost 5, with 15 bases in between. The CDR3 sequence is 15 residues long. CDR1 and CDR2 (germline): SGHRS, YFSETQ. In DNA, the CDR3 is TGCGCCAGCAGCTTGGTGGCAGAGGTTTTCCACGAGCAGTACTTC. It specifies CASSLVAEVFHEQYF.

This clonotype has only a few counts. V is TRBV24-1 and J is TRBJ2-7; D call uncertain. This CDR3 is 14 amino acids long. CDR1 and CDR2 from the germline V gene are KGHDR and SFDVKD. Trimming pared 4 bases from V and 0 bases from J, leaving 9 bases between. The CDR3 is CATSDSGTSYEQYF. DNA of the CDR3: TGTGCCACCAGTGACTCAGGCACCTCCTACGAGCAGTACTTC.

The CDR3 DNA reads as TGCGCCAGCAGCTCGCACGGGCCGACAACTAATGAAAAACTGTTTTTT. This codes for CASSSHGPTTNEKLFF. This sequence joins TRBV5-1 and TRBJ1-4; D remains unclear. V was trimmed by 3 bases and J by 0 bases, leaving 12 bases between them. Germline V gene sequence: CDR1 SGHRS, CDR2 YFSETQ. The length of the CDR3 is 16 residues. The variable domain in full, completed from reference TRBV5-1 and TRBJ1-4, reads KAGVTQTPRYLIKTRGQQVTLSCSPISGHRSVSWYQQTPGQGLQFLFEYFSETQRNKGNFPGRFSGRQFSNSRSEMNVSTLELGDSALYLCASSSHGPTTNEKLFFGSGTQLSVL.

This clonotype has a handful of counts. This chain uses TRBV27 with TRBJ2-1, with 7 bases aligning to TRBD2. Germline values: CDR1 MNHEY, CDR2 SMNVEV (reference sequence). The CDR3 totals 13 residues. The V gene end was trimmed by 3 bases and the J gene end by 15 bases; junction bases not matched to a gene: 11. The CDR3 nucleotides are TGTGCCAGCAGTTTCGGGGGGAAAACGGGGATGTTCTTC. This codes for CASSFGGKTGMFF.

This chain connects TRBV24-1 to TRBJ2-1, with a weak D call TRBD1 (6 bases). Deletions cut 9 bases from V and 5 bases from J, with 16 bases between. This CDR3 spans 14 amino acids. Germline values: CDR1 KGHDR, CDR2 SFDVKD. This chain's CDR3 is CATAYADSHNEQFF. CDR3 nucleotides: TGTGCCACCGCTTATGCGGACAGCCACAATGAGCAGTTCTTC.

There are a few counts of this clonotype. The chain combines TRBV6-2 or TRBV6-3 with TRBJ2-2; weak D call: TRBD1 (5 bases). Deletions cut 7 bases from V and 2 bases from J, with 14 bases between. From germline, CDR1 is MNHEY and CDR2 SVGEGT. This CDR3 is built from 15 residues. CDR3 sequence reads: CASKQAHLNTGELFF. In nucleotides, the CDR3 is TGTGCCAGCAAACAGGCGCACCTCAACACCGGGGAGCTGTTTTTT.

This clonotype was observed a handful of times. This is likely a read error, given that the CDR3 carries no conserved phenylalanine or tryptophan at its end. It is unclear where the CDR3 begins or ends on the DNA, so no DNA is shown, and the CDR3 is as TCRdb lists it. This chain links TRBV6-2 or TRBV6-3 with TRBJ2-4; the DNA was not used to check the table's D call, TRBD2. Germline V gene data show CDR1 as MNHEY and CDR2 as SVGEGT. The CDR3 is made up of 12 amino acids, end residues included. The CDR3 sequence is CASSKDQLVAQI.

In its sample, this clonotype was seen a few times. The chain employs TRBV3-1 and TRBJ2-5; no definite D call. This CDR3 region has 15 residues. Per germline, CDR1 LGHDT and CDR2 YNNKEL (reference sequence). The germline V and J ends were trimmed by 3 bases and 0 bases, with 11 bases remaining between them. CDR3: CASSHQQQNQETQYF. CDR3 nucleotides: TGTGCCAGCAGCCACCAGCAGCAGAACCAAGAGACCCAGTACTTC.

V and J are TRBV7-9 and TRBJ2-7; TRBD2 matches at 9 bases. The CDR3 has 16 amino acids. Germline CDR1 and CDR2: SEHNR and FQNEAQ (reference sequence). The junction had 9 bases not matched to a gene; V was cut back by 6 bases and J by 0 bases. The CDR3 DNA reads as TGTGCCAGCAGTTTGTCTGGGGGACTAGCCTCCTACGAGCAGTACTTC. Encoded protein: CASSLSGGLASYEQYF.

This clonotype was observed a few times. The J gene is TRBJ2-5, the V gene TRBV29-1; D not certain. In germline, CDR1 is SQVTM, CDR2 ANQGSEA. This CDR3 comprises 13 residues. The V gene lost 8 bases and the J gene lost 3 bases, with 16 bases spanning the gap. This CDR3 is CSILDGFKETQYF. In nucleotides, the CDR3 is TGCAGCATCCTCGACGGGTTTAAAGAGACCCAGTACTTC.

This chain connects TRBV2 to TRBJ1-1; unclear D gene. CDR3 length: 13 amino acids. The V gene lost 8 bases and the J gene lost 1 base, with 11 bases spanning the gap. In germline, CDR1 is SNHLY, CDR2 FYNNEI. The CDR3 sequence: CASGVHGNTEAFF. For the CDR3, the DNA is TGTGCCAGCGGAGTACATGGGAACACTGAAGCTTTCTTT. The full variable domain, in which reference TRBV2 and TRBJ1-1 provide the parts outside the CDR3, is EPEVTQTPSHQVTQMGQEVILRCVPISNHLYFYWYRQILGQKVEFLVSFYNNEISEKSEIFDDQFSVERPDGSNFTLKIRSTKLEDSAMYFCASGVHGNTEAFFGQGTRLTVV.

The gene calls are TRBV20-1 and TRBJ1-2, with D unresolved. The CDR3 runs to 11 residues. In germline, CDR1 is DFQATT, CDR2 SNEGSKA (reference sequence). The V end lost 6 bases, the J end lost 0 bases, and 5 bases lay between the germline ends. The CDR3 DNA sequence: TGCAGTGCAGGAGCTAACTATGGCTACACCTTC. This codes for CSAGANYGYTF.

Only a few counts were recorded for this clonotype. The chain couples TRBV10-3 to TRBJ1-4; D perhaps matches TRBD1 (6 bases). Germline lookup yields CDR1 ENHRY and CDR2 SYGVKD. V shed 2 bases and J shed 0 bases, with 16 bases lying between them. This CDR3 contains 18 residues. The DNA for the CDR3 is TGTGCCATCAGTGAGGATTTTGCGACAGGTGCAACTAATGAAAAACTGTTTTTT. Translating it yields CAISEDFATGATNEKLFF.

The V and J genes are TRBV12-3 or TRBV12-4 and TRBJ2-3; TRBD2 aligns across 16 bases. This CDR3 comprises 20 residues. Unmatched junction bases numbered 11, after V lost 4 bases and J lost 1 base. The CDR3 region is CASSSYPGLAGGRGTDTQYF. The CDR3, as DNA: TGTGCCAGCAGTTCTTACCCGGGACTAGCGGGAGGGCGGGGCACAGATACGCAGTATTTT.

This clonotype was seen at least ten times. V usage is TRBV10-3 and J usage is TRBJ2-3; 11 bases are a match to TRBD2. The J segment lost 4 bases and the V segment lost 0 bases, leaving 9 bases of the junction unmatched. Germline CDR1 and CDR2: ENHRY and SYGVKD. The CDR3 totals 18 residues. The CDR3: CAISESDSGRARSDTQYF. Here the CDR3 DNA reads TGTGCCATCAGTGAGTCCGATAGCGGGAGGGCCAGATCAGATACGCAGTATTTT.

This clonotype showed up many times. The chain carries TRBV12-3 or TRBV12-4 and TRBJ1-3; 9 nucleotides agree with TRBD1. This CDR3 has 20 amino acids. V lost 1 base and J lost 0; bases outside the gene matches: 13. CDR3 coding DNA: TGTGCCAGCAGTTTAGACTTCGGACAGGGGCCGGGTTACTCTGGAAACACCATATATTTT. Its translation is CASSLDFGQGPGYSGNTIYF.

CDR3 in amino acids: CASSGGATYNEQFF. The CDR3, as DNA: TGTGCCAGCAGCGGGGGGGCCACCTACAATGAGCAGTTCTTC. This chain uses TRBV6-1 with TRBJ2-1; 8 bases agree with TRBD2. V shed 6 bases, J shed 2 bases, and the junction held 3 bases outside the gene matches. Germline V gene sequence: CDR1 MNHNS, CDR2 SASEGT. This CDR3 is 14 amino acids long.

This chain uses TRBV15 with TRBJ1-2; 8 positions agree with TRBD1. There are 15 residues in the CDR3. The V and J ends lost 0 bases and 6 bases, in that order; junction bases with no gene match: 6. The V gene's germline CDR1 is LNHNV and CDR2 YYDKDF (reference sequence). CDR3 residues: CATSRDLQGANGYTF. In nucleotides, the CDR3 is TGTGCCACCAGCAGAGATCTGCAGGGGGCGAATGGCTACACCTTC. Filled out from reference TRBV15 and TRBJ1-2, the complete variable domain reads DAMVIQNPRYQVTQFGKPVTLSCSQTLNHNVMYWYQQKSSQAPKLLFHYYDKDFNNEADTPDNFQSRRPNTSFCFLDIRSPGLGDTAMYLCATSRDLQGANGYTFGSGTRLTVV.

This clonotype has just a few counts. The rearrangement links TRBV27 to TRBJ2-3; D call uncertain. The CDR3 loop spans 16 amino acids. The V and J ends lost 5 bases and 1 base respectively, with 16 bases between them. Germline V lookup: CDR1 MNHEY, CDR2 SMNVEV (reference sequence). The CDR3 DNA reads TGTGCCAGCAGTCTTACCCAGTCCCCCGGCACAGATACGCAGTATTTT. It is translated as CASSLTQSPGTDTQYF.

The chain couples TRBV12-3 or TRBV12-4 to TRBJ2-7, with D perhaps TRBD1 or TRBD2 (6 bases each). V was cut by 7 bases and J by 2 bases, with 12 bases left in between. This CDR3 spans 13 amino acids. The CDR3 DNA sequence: TGTGCCAGCACCAGGGGCGGGACCTACGAGCAGTACTTC. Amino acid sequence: CASTRGGTYEQYF.

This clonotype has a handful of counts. The CDR3 sequence: CATSRDYMHSGANVLTF. For the CDR3, the DNA is TGTGCCACCAGCAGAGATTACATGCACTCTGGGGCCAACGTCCTGACTTTC. The chain joins TRBV15 to TRBJ2-6, with D uncertain. Germline CDR1 and CDR2: LNHNV and YYDKDF (reference sequence). V lost 0 bases, J lost 0 bases, and 9 bases lay in between. The CDR3 spans 17 residues.